This TCR beta chain was captured by sequencing in a study of control samples from healthy donors and cancer patients. The CDR3 covers 16 residues. V lost 5 bases and J 2 bases, leaving 13 bases between the germline ends. The germline V gene has CDR1 MDHEN and CDR2 SYDVKM. Repertoires were generated with immunoSEQ multiplex PCR, while TCRdb's copy carries only in-frame clones and drops some. The data show around 180,000 clones, around 90% seen once. The origin of this receptor is a woman aged 30 to 39 in good health. J is TRBJ1-6 and V is TRBV28; D perhaps matches TRBD1 (5 bases). Sequencing was carried out using blood. The DNA for the CDR3 is TGTGCCAGCAGTCTGGAGGGGCACACCTATAATTCACCCCTCCACTTT. This translates into CASSLEGHTYNSPLHF. Combining the CDR3 with reference TRBV28 and TRBJ1-6 gives the whole variable domain DVKVTQSSRYLVKRTGEKVFLECVQDMDHENMFWYRQDPGLGLRLIYFSYDVKMKEKGDIPEGYSVSREKKERFSLILESASTNQTSMYLCASSLEGHTYNSPLHFGNGTRLTVT.